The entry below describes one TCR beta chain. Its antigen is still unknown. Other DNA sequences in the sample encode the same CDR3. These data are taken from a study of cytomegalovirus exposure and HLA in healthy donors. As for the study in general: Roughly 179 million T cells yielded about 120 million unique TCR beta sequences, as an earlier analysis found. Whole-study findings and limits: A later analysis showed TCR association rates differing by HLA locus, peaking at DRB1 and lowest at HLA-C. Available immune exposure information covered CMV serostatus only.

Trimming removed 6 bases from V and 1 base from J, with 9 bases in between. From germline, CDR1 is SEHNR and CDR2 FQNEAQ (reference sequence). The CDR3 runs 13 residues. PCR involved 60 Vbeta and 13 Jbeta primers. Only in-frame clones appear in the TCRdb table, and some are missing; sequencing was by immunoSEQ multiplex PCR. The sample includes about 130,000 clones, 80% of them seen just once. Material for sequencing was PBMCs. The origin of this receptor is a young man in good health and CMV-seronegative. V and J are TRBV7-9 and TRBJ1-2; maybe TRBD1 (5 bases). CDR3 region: CASSRQGNYGYTF. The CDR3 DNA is TGTGCCAGCAGTCGGCAGGGTAACTATGGCTACACCTTC.